The rows below give T cell receptor beta chains drawn from one sample of a study of identical twins. One entry per CDR3 protein results from TCRdb running MiXCR on the 5' RACE reads. The table includes about 520,000 distinct CDR3 sequences, approximately 22% detected once. This sample also belongs to another study, concerning T cells expressing NK-cell markers.

The sample was CD4+ T cells sorted from blood. The receptors were gathered from a woman younger than 30 in good health. CDR3s include the opening cysteine and the closing phenylalanine or tryptophan. The order of the fields is CDR3 protein, J gene, V gene.

CDR3aa: CASSLWRHTGELFF
j_gene: TRBJ2-2
v_gene: TRBV7-3

CDR3aa: CASSSVGGASSYNEQFF
j_gene: TRBJ2-1
v_gene: TRBV18

CDR3aa: CASSQSGTAFYYGYTF
j_gene: TRBJ1-2
v_gene: TRBV3-1

CDR3aa: CASSPEANYNEQFF
j_gene: TRBJ2-1
v_gene: TRBV5-1

CDR3aa: CASSSNRPGAEQYF
j_gene: TRBJ2-7
v_gene: TRBV12-3/TRBV12-4

CDR3aa: CASSIGRIRLETQYF
j_gene: TRBJ2-5
v_gene: TRBV19

CDR3aa: CASSRDSRAYGYTF
j_gene: TRBJ1-2
v_gene: TRBV12-3/TRBV12-4

CDR3aa: CSAREQGRTYEQYF
j_gene: TRBJ2-7
v_gene: TRBV20-1

CDR3aa: CSATLDSDTQYF
j_gene: TRBJ2-3
v_gene: TRBV20-1

CDR3aa: CSARRIAGPNNEQFF
j_gene: TRBJ2-1
v_gene: TRBV20-1

CDR3aa: CAISAAQANSNQPQHF
j_gene: TRBJ1-5
v_gene: TRBV10-3

CDR3aa: CASSLAGMFSPLHF
j_gene: TRBJ1-6
v_gene: TRBV7-8

CDR3aa: CASTSAGRPFHNEQFF
j_gene: TRBJ2-1
v_gene: TRBV12-3/TRBV12-4

CDR3aa: CSASGLMQGTDTQYF
j_gene: TRBJ2-3
v_gene: TRBV20-1

CDR3aa: CASSASPSGELFF
j_gene: TRBJ2-2
v_gene: TRBV7-3

CDR3aa: CASTRNNEQFF
j_gene: TRBJ2-1
v_gene: TRBV2

CDR3aa: CASRTTTGELFF
j_gene: TRBJ2-2
v_gene: TRBV4-2

CDR3aa: CASSLRRGANVLTF
j_gene: TRBJ2-6
v_gene: TRBV7-9

CDR3aa: CAGRSGNTIYF
j_gene: TRBJ1-3
v_gene: TRBV7-9

CDR3aa: CAITGPHGGYTF
j_gene: TRBJ1-2
v_gene: TRBV6-2/TRBV6-3

CDR3aa: CATSRGSSGRGPDTQYF
j_gene: TRBJ2-3
v_gene: TRBV15